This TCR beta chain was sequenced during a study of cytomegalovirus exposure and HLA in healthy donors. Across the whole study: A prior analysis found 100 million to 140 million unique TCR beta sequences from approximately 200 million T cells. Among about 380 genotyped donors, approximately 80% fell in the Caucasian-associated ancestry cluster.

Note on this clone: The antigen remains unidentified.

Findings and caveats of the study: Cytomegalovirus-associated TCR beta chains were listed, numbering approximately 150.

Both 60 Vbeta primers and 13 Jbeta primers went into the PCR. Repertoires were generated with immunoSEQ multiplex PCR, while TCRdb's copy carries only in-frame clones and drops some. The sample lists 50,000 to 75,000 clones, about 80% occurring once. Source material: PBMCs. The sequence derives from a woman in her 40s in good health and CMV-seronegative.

The CDR3 is CASSSLVGEQFF. Written as DNA, the CDR3 is TGTGCCAGCAGTTCACTAGTTGGTGAGCAGTTCTTC. The V call is TRBV28, the J call TRBJ2-1; TRBD2 is a possible D gene (5 bases). Germline V gene data show CDR1 as MDHEN and CDR2 as SYDVKM. The length of the CDR3 is 12 residues. The ends were cut back, 4 bases at V and 9 bases at J, with 10 bases in the middle.